The 16 T cell receptor beta chains below all came from one sample that was sequenced in a study of shared clonotypes between healthy human individuals. Cells designated naive CD8 were CD45RO-negative and were positively selected for CCR7, with terminally differentiated effector memory CD45RA+ cells excluded. Profiling relied on immunoSEQ multiplex PCR, and the TCRdb table lists in-frame clones only, not all of them. The sample has about 2,100,000 clones; more than 85% are singletons. The sequenced sample was naive CD8+ T cells from PBMCs. The receptors here all came from a man between 18 and 29 years old in good health. Some clones in this sample may be carry-over from other donors' samples.

Concerning this clone: In the same sample, other DNA sequences code for this CDR3. V usage is TRBV9 and J usage is TRBJ2-7, with D unclear. CDR1 is SGDLS and CDR2 is YYNGEE in the germline V gene. V dropped 0 bases and J dropped 2 bases, with 9 bases sitting between them. The CDR3 sequence is 14 residues long. DNA for the CDR3: TGTGCCAGCAGCGTAGGTGGGTACCCCTACGAGCAGTACTTC. Translating gives CASSVGGYPYEQYF. The full variable domain, in which reference TRBV9 and TRBJ2-7 provide the parts outside the CDR3, is DSGVTQTPKHLITATGQRVTLRCSPRSGDLSVYWYQQSLDQGLQFLIQYYNGEERAKGNILERFSAQQFPDLHSELNLSSLELGDSALYFCASSVGGYPYEQYFGPGTRLTVT.

V gene TRBV5-6 combines with J gene TRBJ2-7; D perhaps matches TRBD1 (7 bases). The CDR3 covers 13 residues. Germline V gives CDR1 SGHDT, CDR2 YYEEEE. Trimming shortened V by 0 bases and J by 7 bases, and 11 bases separated the two germline ends. The CDR3 DNA reads as TGTGCCAGCAGCTTGGCCCCAGGGGGGGAGCAGTACTTC. This encodes CASSLAPGGEQYF.

As DNA, the CDR3 is TGTGCCAGCAGCTTGGACACCCTCTATGGCTACACCTTC. Protein: CASSLDTLYGYTF. V is TRBV5-6 and J is TRBJ1-2, with D hard to call. The length of the CDR3 is 13 residues. Germline V gene data show CDR1 as SGHDT and CDR2 as YYEEEE. Between the trimmed V and J ends, which lost 0 bases and 4 bases, there was a span of 7 bases.

This rearrangement joins TRBV2 to TRBJ2-1; D is possibly TRBD2 (5 bases). Per the germline V gene, CDR1 is SNHLY and CDR2 is FYNNEI. The V end lost 4 bases, the J end lost 3 bases, and 13 bases lay between the germline ends. The CDR3 is made up of 15 amino acids. The CDR3 is CASSARSGVYNEQFF. The CDR3 bases are TGTGCCAGCAGTGCCAGGAGCGGAGTCTACAATGAGCAGTTCTTC.

V and J are TRBV27 and TRBJ2-1; TRBD2 might be the D (6 bases). CDR1 MNHEY and CDR2 SMNVEV come from the germline V gene (reference sequence). This CDR3 contains 13 residues. Trimming took off 8 bases at V and 8 bases at J, with 16 bases between the two ends. The CDR3 nucleotides are TGTGCCAGCTCTTCGGGGGTCTGGGATGAGCAGTTCTTC. This codes for CASSSGVWDEQFF.

This clone was seen just once. The V gene is TRBV5-1, the J gene TRBJ2-7; D ambiguous. The ends were cut back, 0 bases at V and 2 bases at J, with 15 bases in the middle. The CDR3 sequence is 16 residues long. Germline V gene lookup returns CDR1 SGHRS and CDR2 YFSETQ. This CDR3 is CASSLGRTLGTYEQYF. As DNA, the CDR3 is TGCGCCAGCAGCTTGGGCAGGACCCTGGGGACCTACGAGCAGTACTTC.

The genes are TRBV7-9 and TRBJ2-7; 8 nucleotides align to TRBD2. V dropped 0 bases and J dropped 6; count of bases not matched to a gene: 1. CDR1 is SEHNR and CDR2 is FQNEAQ in the germline V gene (reference sequence). The CDR3 runs 13 residues. The CDR3 protein is CASSLAGLVEQYF. CDR3 nucleotides: TGTGCCAGCAGCTTAGCGGGACTAGTCGAGCAGTACTTC. The full variable domain, in which reference TRBV7-9 and TRBJ2-7 provide the parts outside the CDR3, is DTGVSQNPRHKITKRGQNVTFRCDPISEHNRLYWYRQTLGQGPEFLTYFQNEAQLEKSRLLSDRFSAERPKGSFSTLEIQRTEQGDSAMYLCASSLAGLVEQYFGPGTRLTVT.

The gene calls are TRBV4-3 and TRBJ2-1, with D uncertain. This CDR3 contains 12 residues. The ends were cut back, 3 bases at V and 9 bases at J, with 9 bases in the middle. The V gene's germline CDR1 is LGHNA and CDR2 YSLEER. CDR3 in amino acids: CASSHSSFEQFF. CDR3 sequence (DNA): TGCGCCAGCAGCCACTCATCTTTTGAGCAGTTCTTC.

A word on this clone: Other DNA sequences in this specimen translate into the identical CDR3. This chain connects TRBV27 to TRBJ2-7, with 8 positions matching TRBD2. CDR1 is MNHEY, CDR2 SMNVEV, per germline (reference sequence). Losses at the gene ends were 5 bases for V and 1 base for J; bases not matched to a gene: 4. The CDR3 consists of 14 residues. The CDR3 sequence is CASSLTSGSYEQYF. The DNA for the CDR3 is TGTGCCAGCAGTCTTACTAGCGGATCCTACGAGCAGTACTTC.

This chain uses TRBV29-1 with TRBJ2-5; TRBD2 matches at 9 bases. The CDR3 spans 17 residues. V was pared by 1 base and J by 5 bases, with 14 bases of the junction left unmatched. Germline values: CDR1 SQVTM, CDR2 ANQGSEA. CDR3 in DNA: TGCAGCGTTGAAGGGTTACTAGCGGGTGGGGAAGGGGAGACCCAGTACTTC. This encodes CSVEGLLAGGEGETQYF.

The chain couples TRBV5-6 to TRBJ2-7, with 12 bases fitting TRBD2. This CDR3 has 15 residues. Germline CDR1 reads SGHDT; CDR2 reads YYEEEE. The V segment lost 2 bases and the J segment 3 bases; nucleotides outside the gene matches: 3. The CDR3 coding sequence is TGTGCCAGCAGCTTCGAGACTAGCGGGGGCTACGAGCAGTACTTC. This gives the protein CASSFETSGGYEQYF.

The chain employs TRBV4-2 and TRBJ2-7; possibly TRBD2 for D (6 bases). The CDR3 sequence is 16 residues long. In germline, CDR1 is LGHNA, CDR2 YNFKEQ. The V gene lost 2 bases and the J gene lost 3 bases, with 17 bases spanning the gap. CDR3 loop: CASSQRPGTSFYEQYF. The CDR3 region has the DNA TGTGCCAGCAGCCAACGTCCCGGGACTTCTTTCTACGAGCAGTACTTC.

This sequence joins TRBV7-3 and TRBJ2-2; weak D call: TRBD2 (5 bases). V lost 5 bases to trimming and J lost 0 bases, with 16 bases between them. The CDR3 runs 17 residues. Germline assignment: CDR1 SGHTA and CDR2 FQGTGA. The DNA for the CDR3 is TGTGCCAGCAGCCCCCGTCGGGTAGCGTCGAACACCGGGGAGCTGTTTTTT. It codes for CASSPRRVASNTGELFF.

The rearrangement joins TRBV23-1 to TRBJ2-5; D perhaps matches TRBD2 (5 bases). TRBV23-1 is an ORF for which the function is uncertain. The ends were cut back, 4 bases at V and 0 bases at J, with 21 bases in the middle. The CDR3 contains 18 residues. In DNA form, the CDR3 reads TGCGCCAGCAGTCCCCCTGTCGGTGAACGGGATTACCAAGAGACCCAGTACTTC. It encodes CASSPPVGERDYQETQYF.

V is TRBV27 and J is TRBJ2-5; 8 positions match TRBD1. Germline V gives CDR1 MNHEY, CDR2 SMNVEV (reference sequence). V shed 5 bases and J 3 bases; nucleotides not matched to a gene: 2. This CDR3 is 13 amino acids long. The CDR3 region has the DNA TGTGCCAGCAGTCTGGGACAGGAAGAGACCCAGTACTTC. It specifies CASSLGQEETQYF.

CDR3 DNA sequence: TGTGCCAGCAGTTTTACCCCAACAGGGACAGCCAAAAACATTCAGTACTTC. Amino acids: CASSFTPTGTAKNIQYF. This chain links TRBV27 with TRBJ2-4; maybe TRBD1 (6 bases). The CDR3 totals 17 residues. Trimming left V 3 bases short and J 0 bases short, with 15 bases between. CDR1 is MNHEY, CDR2 SMNVEV, per germline (reference sequence).